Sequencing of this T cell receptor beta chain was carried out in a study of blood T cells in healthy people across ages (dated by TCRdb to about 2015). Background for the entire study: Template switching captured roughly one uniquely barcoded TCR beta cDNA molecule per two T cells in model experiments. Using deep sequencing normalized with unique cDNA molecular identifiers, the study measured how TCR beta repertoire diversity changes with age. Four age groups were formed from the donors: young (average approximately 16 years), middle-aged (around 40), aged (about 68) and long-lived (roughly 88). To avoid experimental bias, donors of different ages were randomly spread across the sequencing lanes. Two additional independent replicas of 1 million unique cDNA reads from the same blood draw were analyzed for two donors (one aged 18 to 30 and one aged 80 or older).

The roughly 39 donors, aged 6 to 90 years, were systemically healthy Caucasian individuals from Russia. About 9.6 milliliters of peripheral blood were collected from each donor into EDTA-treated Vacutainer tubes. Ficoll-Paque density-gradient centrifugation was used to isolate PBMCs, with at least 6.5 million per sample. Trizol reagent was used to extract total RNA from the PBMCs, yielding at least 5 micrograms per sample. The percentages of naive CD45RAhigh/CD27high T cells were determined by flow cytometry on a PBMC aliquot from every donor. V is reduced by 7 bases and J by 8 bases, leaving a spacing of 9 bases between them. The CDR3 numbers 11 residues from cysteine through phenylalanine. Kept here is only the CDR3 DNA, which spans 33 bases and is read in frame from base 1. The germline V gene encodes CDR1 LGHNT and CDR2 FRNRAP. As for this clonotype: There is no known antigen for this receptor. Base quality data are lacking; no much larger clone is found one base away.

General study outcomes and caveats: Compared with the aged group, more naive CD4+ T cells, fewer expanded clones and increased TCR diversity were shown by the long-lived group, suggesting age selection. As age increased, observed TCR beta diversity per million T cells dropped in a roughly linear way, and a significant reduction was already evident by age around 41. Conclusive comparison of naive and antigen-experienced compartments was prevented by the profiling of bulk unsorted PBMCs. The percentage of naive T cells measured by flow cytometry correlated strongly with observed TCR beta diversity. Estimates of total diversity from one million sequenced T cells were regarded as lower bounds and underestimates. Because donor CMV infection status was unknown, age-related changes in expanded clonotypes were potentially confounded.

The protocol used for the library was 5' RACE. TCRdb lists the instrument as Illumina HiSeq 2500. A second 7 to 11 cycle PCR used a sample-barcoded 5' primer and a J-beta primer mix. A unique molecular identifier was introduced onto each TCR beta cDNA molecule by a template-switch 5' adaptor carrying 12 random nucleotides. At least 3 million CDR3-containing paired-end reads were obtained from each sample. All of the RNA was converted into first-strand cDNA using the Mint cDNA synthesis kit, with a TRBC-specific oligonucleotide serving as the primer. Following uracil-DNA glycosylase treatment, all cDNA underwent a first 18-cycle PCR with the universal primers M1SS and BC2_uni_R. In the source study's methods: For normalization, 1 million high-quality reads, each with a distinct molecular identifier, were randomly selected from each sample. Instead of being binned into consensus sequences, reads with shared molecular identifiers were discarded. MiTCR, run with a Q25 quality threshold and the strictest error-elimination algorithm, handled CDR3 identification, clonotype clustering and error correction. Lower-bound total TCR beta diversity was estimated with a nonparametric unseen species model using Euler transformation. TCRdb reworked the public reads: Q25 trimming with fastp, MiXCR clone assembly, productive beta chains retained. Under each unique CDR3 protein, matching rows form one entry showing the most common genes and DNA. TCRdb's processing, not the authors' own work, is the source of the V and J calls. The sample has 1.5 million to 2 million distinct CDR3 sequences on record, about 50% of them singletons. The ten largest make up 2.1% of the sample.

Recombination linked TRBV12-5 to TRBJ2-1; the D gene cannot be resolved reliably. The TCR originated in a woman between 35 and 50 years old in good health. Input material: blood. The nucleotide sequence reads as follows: TGTGCTAGTGCTGGGTGGGATGAGCAGTTCTTC. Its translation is CASAGWDEQFF. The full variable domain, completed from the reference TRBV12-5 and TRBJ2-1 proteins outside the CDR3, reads DARVTQTPRHKVTEMGQEVTMRCQPILGHNTVFWYRQTMMQGLELLAYFRNRAPLDDSGMPKDRFSAEMPDATLATLKIQPSEPRDSAVYFCASAGWDEQFFGPGTRLTVL.